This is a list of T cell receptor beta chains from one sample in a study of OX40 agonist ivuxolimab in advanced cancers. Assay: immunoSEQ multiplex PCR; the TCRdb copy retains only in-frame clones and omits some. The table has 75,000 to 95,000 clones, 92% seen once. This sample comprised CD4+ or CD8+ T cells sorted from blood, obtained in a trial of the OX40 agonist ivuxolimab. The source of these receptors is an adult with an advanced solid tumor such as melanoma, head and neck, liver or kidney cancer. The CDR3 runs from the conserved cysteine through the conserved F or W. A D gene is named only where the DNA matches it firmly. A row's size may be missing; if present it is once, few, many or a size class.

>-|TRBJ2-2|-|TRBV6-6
CASSPVPNTGELFF
TGTGCCAGCAGTCCCGTTCCGAACACCGGGGAGCTGTTTTTT
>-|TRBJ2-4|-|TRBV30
CAWSSRGSGIQYF
TGTGCCTGGAGTAGCAGGGGCTCGGGCATTCAGTACTTC
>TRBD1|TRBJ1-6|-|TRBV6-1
CASRTGPGSPLHF
TGTGCCAGCCGGACAGGTCCTGGGTCACCCCTCCACTTT
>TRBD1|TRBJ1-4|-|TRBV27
CASRKDRGDEKLFF
TGTGCCAGCCGGAAGGACAGGGGTGATGAAAAACTGTTTTTT
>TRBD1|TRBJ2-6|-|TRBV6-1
CASSRTGSGANVLTF
TGTGCCAGCAGTAGGACAGGGTCTGGGGCCAACGTCCTGACTTTC
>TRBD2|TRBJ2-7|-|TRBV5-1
CASSLQAGGPEQYF
TGCGCCAGCAGCTTACAAGCGGGGGGGCCCGAGCAGTACTTC
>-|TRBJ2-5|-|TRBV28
CASSLGGRSEETQYF
TGTGCCAGCAGTTTAGGTGGGAGATCAGAAGAGACCCAGTACTTC
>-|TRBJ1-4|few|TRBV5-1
CASSYLGGSGEKLFF
TGCGCCAGCAGCTACCTAGGGGGTTCAGGTGAAAAACTGTTTTTT
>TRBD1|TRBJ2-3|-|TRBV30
CAWSRQGGTDTQYF
TGTGCCTGGAGTCGACAGGGGGGCACAGATACGCAGTATTTT
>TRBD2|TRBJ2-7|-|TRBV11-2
CASSAGTSGRVSEQYF
TGTGCCAGCAGCGCGGGGACTAGCGGGAGGGTAAGCGAGCAGTACTTC
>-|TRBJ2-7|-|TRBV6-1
CASSAGTSYEQYF
TGTGCCAGCAGTGCCGGGACCTCCTACGAGCAGTACTTC
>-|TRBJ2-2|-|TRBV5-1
CASSLDWSYTGELFF
TGCGCCAGCAGCTTGGACTGGTCATACACCGGGGAGCTGTTTTTT
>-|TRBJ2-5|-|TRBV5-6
CASSLGVWETQYF
TGTGCCAGCAGCTTGGGGGTGTGGGAGACCCAGTACTTC
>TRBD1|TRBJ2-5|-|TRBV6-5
CASSITGEETQYF
TGTGCCAGCAGTATTACAGGGGAAGAGACCCAGTACTTC
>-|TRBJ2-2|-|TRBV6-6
CAGGTQNTGELFF
TGTGCCGGTGGGACCCAGAACACCGGGGAGCTGTTTTTT
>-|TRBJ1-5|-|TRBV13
CASTPGDQPQHF
TGTGCCAGCACTCCGGGCGATCAGCCCCAGCATTTT
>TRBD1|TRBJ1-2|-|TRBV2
CASSETGIPYGYTF
TGTGCCAGCAGTGAGACAGGGATCCCCTATGGCTACACCTTC
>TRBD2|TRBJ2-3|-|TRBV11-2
CASSSGTSGRHRTDTQYF
TGTGCCAGCAGTTCCGGGACTAGCGGGAGGCACCGCACAGATACGCAGTATTTT
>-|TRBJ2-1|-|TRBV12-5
CASGPSLHEQFF
TGTGCTAGTGGTCCCAGCTTGCATGAGCAGTTCTTC
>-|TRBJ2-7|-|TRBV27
CASSAANSYEQYF
TGTGCCAGCAGTGCCGCCAACTCCTACGAGCAGTACTTC
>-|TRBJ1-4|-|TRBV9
CASSRDLANEKLFF
TGTGCCAGCAGCAGGGACCTGGCGAATGAAAAACTGTTTTTT
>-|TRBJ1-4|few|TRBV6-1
CASSERGAQSEKLFF
TGTGCCAGCAGTGAACGGGGGGCGCAATCCGAAAAACTGTTTTTT
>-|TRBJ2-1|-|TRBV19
CASSRVFNEQFF
TGTGCCAGTAGTCGCGTGTTCAATGAGCAGTTCTTC
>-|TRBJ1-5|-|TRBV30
CAWSVAGGNQPQHF
TGTGCCTGGAGTGTGGCAGGGGGCAATCAGCCCCAGCATTTT
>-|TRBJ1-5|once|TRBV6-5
CASSYGGSNQPQHF
TGTGCCAGCAGTTACGGCGGTAGCAATCAGCCCCAGCATTTT
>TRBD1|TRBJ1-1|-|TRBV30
CAWSVGDSLSNTEAFF
TGTGCCTGGAGTGTAGGGGACAGCCTTTCGAACACTGAAGCTTTCTTT
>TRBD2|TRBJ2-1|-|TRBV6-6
CASSYRGSRSYNEQFF
TGTGCCAGCAGTTACCGCGGGAGTCGCTCCTACAATGAGCAGTTCTTC
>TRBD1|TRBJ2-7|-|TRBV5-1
CASSSGQDPYEQYF
TGCGCCAGCAGCTCTGGACAGGATCCCTACGAGCAGTACTTC
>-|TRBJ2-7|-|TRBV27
CASSLSQGTHYEQYF
TGTGCCAGCAGTTTATCGCAGGGGACTCACTACGAGCAGTACTTC
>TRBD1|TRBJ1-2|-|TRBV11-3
CASSLTGQVLYGYTF
TGTGCCAGCAGCCTCACCGGACAGGTCCTATATGGCTACACCTTC
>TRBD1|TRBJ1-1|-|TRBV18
CASSPPGRGAEAFF
TGTGCCAGCTCACCACCGGGCAGGGGGGCTGAAGCTTTCTTT
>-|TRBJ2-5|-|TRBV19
CASKSSIDSQETQYF
TGTGCCAGTAAGAGTTCGATTGACAGTCAAGAGACCCAGTACTTC
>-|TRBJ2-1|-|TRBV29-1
CSVGEQGYNEQFF
TGCAGCGTTGGCGAACAGGGCTACAATGAGCAGTTCTTC
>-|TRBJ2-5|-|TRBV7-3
CASSLDLAETQYF
TGTGCCAGCAGCTTAGATCTAGCTGAGACCCAGTACTTC
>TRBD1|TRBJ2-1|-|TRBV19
CASSVTGAGYNEQFF
TGTGCCAGTAGTGTCACAGGGGCCGGGTACAATGAGCAGTTCTTC
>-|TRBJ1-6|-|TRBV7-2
CASSLNGGEVTSPLHF
TGTGCCAGCAGCCTCAACGGCGGGGAGGTTACTTCACCCCTCCACTTT
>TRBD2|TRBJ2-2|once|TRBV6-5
CASKGTRSTGELFF
TGTGCCAGCAAGGGGACTAGATCCACCGGGGAGCTGTTTTTT
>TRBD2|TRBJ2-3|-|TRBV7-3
CASSLAGGADTQYF
TGTGCCAGCAGCTTAGCGGGGGGCGCGGATACGCAGTATTTT
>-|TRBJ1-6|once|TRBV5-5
CASSLPGSPLHF
TGTGCCAGCAGCCTTCCCGGGTCACCCCTCCACTTT
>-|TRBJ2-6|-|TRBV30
CAWSDPGRRFSGANVLTF
TGTGCCTGGAGTGACCCGGGACGGCGGTTCTCTGGGGCCAACGTCCTGACTTTC